A selection of T cell receptor beta chains follows, all from one sample in a study of blood T cell repertoires in COVID-19. Here immunoSEQ multiplex PCR was the method, and the copy in TCRdb shows in-frame clones only, minus some. The sample includes some 670,000 clones, 80% to 90% seen only once; the top ten take over 0.2%. Sequenced: peripheral blood. These receptors were collected from a woman younger than 35 with acute or convalescent COVID-19. Each CDR3 is given with its conserved first and last residue.

>TRBV7-2|TRBJ1-3
CASSSPGAGGNTIYF
>TRBV5-4|TRBJ2-3
CASSLRLAGGTDTQYF
>TRBV10-3|TRBJ1-2
CAISETGGGGGYTF
>TRBV1|TRBJ1-1
CTSSPGVFF
>TRBV2|TRBJ2-7
CASSGDRSVVYEQYF
>TRBV28|TRBJ1-6
CASSFKTGTLHF
>TRBV5-4|TRBJ1-5
CASSADRGSNQPQHF
>TRBV3-1/TRBV3-2|TRBJ1-6
CASRQGWGNSPLHF
>TRBV7-9|TRBJ1-5
CASSSDRAPNQPQHF
>TRBV28|TRBJ2-6
CASSLETGATGANVLTF
>TRBV5-1|TRBJ1-1
CASSFHGGTEAFF
>TRBV4-2|TRBJ1-2
CASSQAGGLVNYGYTF
>TRBV2|TRBJ2-5
CASSEANAGGGAGARSAQETQYF
>TRBV5-1|TRBJ2-3
CASIVEYSTDTQYF
>TRBV3-1/TRBV3-2|TRBJ1-2
CASSLSSFRYGYTF
>TRBV29-1|TRBJ1-1
CSVAGMWTEAFF
>TRBV18|TRBJ1-5
CASSQHRTEDQPQHF
>TRBV19|TRBJ1-2
CASSIGAGFLYGYTF
>TRBV6-6|TRBJ2-1
CASSYQADYNEQFF
>TRBV19|TRBJ1-4
CASTGTDPNEKLFF
>TRBV19|TRBJ2-2
CATFVGGARTGELFF
>TRBV27|TRBJ1-6
CASSLSLSLYNSPLHF
>TRBV9|TRBJ2-7
CASSVGFRAGETYEQYF
>TRBV7-9|TRBJ1-1
CASSLGQGAFF
>TRBV5-4|TRBJ1-2
CASSLGQGVYYGYTF
>TRBV12-5|TRBJ2-7
CASGPDSYEQYF
>TRBV20-1|TRBJ2-5
CSARVGTQYF
>TRBV12-3/TRBV12-4|TRBJ2-5
CASSLASRDFQYF
>TRBV9|TRBJ2-4
CASSVALENIQYF
>TRBV27|TRBJ2-3
CASSLNDLGGPDTQYF
>TRBV6-6|TRBJ1-1
CASSYAGVSEVEAFF
>TRBV18|TRBJ2-2
CASSPQGANTGELFF
>TRBV7-2|TRBJ2-2
CASSLRNRANTGELFF
>TRBV15|TRBJ1-6
CATSRAFAVTLMDSPLHF
>TRBV4-1|TRBJ2-7
CASSQDTGANYEQYF
>TRBV24-1|TRBJ1-5
CATSDGGEPQHF
>TRBV6-2/TRBV6-3|TRBJ2-7
CASSRRPPGQGNEQYF
>TRBV3-1/TRBV3-2|TRBJ1-2
CASSQAGGPGYTF
>TRBV2|TRBJ2-3
CASSPRGASSGADTQYF
>TRBV9|TRBJ2-4
CASSVAGEGNIQYF
>TRBV23-1|TRBJ1-6
CASSHPSRGPPLHF
>TRBV9|TRBJ1-4
CASSETGAGNEKLFF
>TRBV19|TRBJ1-5
CASSIIRDRRHQPQHF
>TRBV30|TRBJ1-2
CAWSVRGGYYGYTF
>TRBV5-5|TRBJ2-2
CASSRDSFANTGELFF
>TRBV30|TRBJ1-1
CAWRTTGLAQAAFF
>TRBV24-1|TRBJ1-1
CATSDWPNTEAFF
>TRBV9|TRBJ1-3
CASSVESSSGNTIYF
>TRBV24-1|TRBJ2-3
CATSERLGRTDTQYF